This TCR beta chain was profiled in a study of siplizumab effects on memory and regulatory T cells. Using a few donor pairs, the authors sequenced unstimulated naive, memory, effector memory and TEMRA subsets. Broader study findings: It was not possible to assign a naive or memory phenotype to roughly 75-97% of proliferating CD4+ or CD8+ clones.

Details on this clone: Its antigen is still unknown.

Clones were sequenced by immunoSEQ multiplex PCR, and TCRdb holds only the in-frame ones, with some missing. Of roughly 64,000 clones listed, 90% to 98% are singletons. With 3 bases clipped from V and 1 base from J, the junction kept 4 bases outside the gene matches. The CDR3 loop spans 14 amino acids. CDR1 is SGHNT, CDR2 YYREEE, per germline (reference sequence). The V gene is TRBV5-4, the J gene TRBJ2-7; TRBD1 matches at 7 bases. The clonotype comes from a human donor in good health. The specimen sequenced was naive CD8+ T cells sorted from blood. The DNA for the CDR3 is TGTGCCAGCAGCTACAGGGGAAGTTCCTACGAGCAGTACTTC. Translated, it gives CASSYRGSSYEQYF.